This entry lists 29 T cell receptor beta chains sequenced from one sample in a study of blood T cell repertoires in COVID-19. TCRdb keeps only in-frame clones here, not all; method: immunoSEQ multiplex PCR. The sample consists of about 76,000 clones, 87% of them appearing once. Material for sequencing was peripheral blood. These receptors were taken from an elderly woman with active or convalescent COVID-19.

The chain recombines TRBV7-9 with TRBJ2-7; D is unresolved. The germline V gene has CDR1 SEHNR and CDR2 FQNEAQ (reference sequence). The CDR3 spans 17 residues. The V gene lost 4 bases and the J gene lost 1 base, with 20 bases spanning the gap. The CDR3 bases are TGTGCCAGCAGCTATGGAACAATGGCGGTGGAATCCTACGAGCAGTACTTC. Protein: CASSYGTMAVESYEQYF.

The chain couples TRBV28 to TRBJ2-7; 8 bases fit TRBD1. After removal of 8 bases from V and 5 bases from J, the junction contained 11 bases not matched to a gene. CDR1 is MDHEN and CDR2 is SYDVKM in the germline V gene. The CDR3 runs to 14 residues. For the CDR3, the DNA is TGTGCCAGCGTTGATAAGAGGACAGGGAACGAGCAGTACTTC. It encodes CASVDKRTGNEQYF.

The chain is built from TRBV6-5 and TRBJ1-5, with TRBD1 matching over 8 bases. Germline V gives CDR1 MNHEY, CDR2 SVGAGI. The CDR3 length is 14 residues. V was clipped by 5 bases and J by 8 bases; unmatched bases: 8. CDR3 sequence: CASSRGTGQEPQHF. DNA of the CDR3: TGTGCCAGCAGTCGAGGGACAGGCCAGGAGCCCCAGCATTTT.

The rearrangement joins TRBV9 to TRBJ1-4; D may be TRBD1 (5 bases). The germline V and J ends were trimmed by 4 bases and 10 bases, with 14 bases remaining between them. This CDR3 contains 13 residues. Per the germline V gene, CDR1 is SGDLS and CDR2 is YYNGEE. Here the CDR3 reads CASSLGEGRKLFF. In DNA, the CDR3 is TGTGCCAGCAGCTTGGGGGAGGGCCGAAAACTGTTTTTT.

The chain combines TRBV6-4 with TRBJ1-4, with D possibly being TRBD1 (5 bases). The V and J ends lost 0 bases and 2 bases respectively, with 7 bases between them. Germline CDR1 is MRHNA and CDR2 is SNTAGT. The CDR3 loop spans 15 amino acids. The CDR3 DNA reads TGTGCCAGCAGTGACTCTCCAGGGACTAATGAAAAACTGTTTTTT. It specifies CASSDSPGTNEKLFF.

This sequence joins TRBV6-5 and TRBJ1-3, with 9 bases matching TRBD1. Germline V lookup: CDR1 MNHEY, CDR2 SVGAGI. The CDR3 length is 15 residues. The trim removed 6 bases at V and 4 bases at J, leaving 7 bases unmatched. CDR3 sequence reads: CASSQQGAPGNTIYF. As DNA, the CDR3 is TGTGCCAGCAGCCAACAGGGGGCTCCGGGAAACACCATATATTTT.

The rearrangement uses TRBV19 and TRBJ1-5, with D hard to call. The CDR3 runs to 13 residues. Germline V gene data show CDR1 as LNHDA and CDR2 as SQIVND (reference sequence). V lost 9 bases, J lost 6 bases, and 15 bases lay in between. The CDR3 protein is CASSEGTGQPQHF. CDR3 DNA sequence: TGTGCCAGCTCAGAGGGCACGGGTCAGCCCCAGCATTTT.

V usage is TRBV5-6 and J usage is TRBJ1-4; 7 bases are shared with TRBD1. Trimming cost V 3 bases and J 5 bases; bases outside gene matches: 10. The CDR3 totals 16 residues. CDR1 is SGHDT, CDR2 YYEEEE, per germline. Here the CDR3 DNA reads TGTGCCAGCAGCTGGAGGAGACAGGGATACAATGAAAAACTGTTTTTT. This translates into CASSWRRQGYNEKLFF.

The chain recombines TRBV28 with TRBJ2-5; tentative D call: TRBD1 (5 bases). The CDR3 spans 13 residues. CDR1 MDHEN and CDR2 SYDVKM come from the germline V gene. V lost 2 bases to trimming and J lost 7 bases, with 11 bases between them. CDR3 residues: CASSLTQGGTQYF. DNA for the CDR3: TGTGCCAGCAGTTTAACCCAGGGCGGGACCCAGTACTTC.

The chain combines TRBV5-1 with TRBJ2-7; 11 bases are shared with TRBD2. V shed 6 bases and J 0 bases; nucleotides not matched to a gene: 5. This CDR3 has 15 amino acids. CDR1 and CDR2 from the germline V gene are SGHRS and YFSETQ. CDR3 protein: CASTRLAGSSYEQYF. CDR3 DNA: TGCGCCAGCACCAGACTAGCGGGGAGCTCCTACGAGCAGTACTTC.

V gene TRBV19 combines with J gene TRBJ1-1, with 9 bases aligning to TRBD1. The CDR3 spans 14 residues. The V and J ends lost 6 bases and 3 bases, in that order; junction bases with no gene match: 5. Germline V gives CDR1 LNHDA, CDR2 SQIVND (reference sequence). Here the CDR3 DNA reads TGTGCCAGTAGGGGACGGGACAGGGACACTGAAGCTTTCTTT. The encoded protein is CASRGRDRDTEAFF.

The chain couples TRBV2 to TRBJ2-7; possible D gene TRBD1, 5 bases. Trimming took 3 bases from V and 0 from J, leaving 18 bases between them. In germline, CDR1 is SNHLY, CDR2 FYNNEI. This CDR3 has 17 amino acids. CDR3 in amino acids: CASSEFFETGISYEQYF. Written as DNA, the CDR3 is TGTGCCAGCAGTGAGTTTTTCGAAACAGGTATCTCCTACGAGCAGTACTTC. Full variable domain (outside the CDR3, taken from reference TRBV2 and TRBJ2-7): EPEVTQTPSHQVTQMGQEVILRCVPISNHLYFYWYRQILGQKVEFLVSFYNNEISEKSEIFDDQFSVERPDGSNFTLKIRSTKLEDSAMYFCASSEFFETGISYEQYFGPGTRLTVT.

In nucleotides, the CDR3 is TGTGCCAGCAGTTTCAGGGGGAACACTGAAGCTTTCTTT. Translating it yields CASSFRGNTEAFF. The V gene is TRBV11-3, the J gene TRBJ1-1; TRBD1 might be the D (6 bases). Germline CDR1 and CDR2: SGHNT and YENEEA. The CDR3 is 13 amino acids. V lost 6 bases and J lost 1, with 9 bases in between.

CDR3 protein: CASSQAGGYGYTF. Written as DNA, the CDR3 is TGTGCCAGCAGCCAAGCAGGGGGCTATGGCTACACCTTC. This chain joins TRBV3-1 (or the pseudogene TRBV3-2) and TRBJ1-2, with 7 bases lining up with TRBD1. The germline gives CDR1 LGHDT, CDR2 YNNKEL (reference sequence). V dropped 1 base and J dropped 4; count of bases not matched to a gene: 0. The length of the CDR3 is 13 residues.

The CDR3 sequence: CASSQTGSAGELFF. The CDR3 bases are TGTGCCAGCAGCCAAACAGGGTCGGCCGGGGAGCTGTTTTTT. The chain employs TRBV7-3 and TRBJ2-2; possible D gene TRBD1, 6 bases. Trimming shortened V by 5 bases and J by 6 bases, and 13 bases separated the two germline ends. CDR1 and CDR2 from the germline V gene are SGHTA and FQGTGA. This CDR3 is 14 amino acids long.

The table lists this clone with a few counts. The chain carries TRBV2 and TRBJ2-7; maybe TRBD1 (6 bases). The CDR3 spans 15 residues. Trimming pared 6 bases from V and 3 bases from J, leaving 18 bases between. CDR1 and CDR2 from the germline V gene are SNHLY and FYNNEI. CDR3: CASRRTQGENYEQYF. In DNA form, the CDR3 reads TGTGCCAGCAGGAGGACACAGGGAGAAAACTACGAGCAGTACTTC. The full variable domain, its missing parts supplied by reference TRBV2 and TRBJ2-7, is EPEVTQTPSHQVTQMGQEVILRCVPISNHLYFYWYRQILGQKVEFLVSFYNNEISEKSEIFDDQFSVERPDGSNFTLKIRSTKLEDSAMYFCASRRTQGENYEQYFGPGTRLTVT.

The CDR3 protein is CAISEYRDHQPQHF. The CDR3 DNA follows: TGTGCCATCAGTGAGTACAGGGATCATCAGCCCCAGCATTTT. The genes are TRBV10-3 and TRBJ1-5; possibly TRBD1 for D (6 bases). The germline V gene encodes CDR1 ENHRY and CDR2 SYGVKD. The CDR3 is 14 residues long. Trimming pared 1 base from V and 5 bases from J, leaving 9 bases between.

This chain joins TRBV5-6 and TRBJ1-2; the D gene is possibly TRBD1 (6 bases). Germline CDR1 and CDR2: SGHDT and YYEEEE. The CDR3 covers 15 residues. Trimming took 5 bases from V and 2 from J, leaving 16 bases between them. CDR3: CASRSFDRSNYGYTF. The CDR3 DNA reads TGTGCCAGCAGATCATTCGACAGGTCCAACTATGGCTACACCTTC.

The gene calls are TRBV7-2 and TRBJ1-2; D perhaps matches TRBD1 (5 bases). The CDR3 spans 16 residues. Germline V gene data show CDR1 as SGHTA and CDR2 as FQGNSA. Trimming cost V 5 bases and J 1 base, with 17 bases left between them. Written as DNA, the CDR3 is TGTGCCAGCAGCCGTACCGGGACTGAGAGTAACTATGGCTACACCTTC. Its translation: CASSRTGTESNYGYTF. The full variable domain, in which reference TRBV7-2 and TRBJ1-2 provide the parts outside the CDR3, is GAGVSQSPSNKVTEKGKDVELRCDPISGHTALYWYRQSLGQGLEFLIYFQGNSAPDKSGLPSDRFSAERTGGSVSTLTIQRTQQEDSAVYLCASSRTGTESNYGYTFGSGTRLTVV.

The CDR3 reads CATSAGYNEQFF. DNA for the CDR3: TGTGCCACCAGTGCCGGGTACAATGAGCAGTTCTTC. The chain links TRBV24-1 to TRBJ2-1; unclear D gene. CDR1 and CDR2 (germline): KGHDR, SFDVKD. There are 12 residues in the CDR3. The V end lost 5 bases, the J end lost 4 bases, and 5 bases lay between the germline ends.

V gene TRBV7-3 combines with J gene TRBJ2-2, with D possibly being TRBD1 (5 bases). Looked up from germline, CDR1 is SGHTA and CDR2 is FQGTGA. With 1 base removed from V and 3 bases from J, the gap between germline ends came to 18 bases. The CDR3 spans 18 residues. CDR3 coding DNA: TGTGCCAGCAGCTTAATGGGTCTGCAGGGAACCGACACCGGGGAGCTGTTTTTT. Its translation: CASSLMGLQGTDTGELFF.

The CDR3 DNA follows: TGTGCCAGCAGCTTCCCCGGTCAGCCCCAGCATTTT. The encoded protein is CASSFPGQPQHF. The chain uses TRBV11-2 and TRBJ1-5; no clear D gene. The germline gives CDR1 SGHAT, CDR2 FQNNGV. This CDR3 comprises 12 residues. V was clipped by 3 bases and J by 6 bases, with 6 bases between them.

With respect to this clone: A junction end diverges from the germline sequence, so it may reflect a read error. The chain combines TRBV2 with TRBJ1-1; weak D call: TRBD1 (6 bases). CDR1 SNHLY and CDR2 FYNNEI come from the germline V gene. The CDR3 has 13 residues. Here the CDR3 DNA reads TGTGCCAGTAGTGGACAGTTGAACACTGAAGCTTTCTTT. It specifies CASSGQLNTEAFF.

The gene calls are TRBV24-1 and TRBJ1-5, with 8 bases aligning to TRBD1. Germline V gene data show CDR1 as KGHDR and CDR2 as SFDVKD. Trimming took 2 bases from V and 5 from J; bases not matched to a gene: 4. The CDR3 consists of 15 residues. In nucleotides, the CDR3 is TGTGCCACCAGTGATTCTGGCAGGGGGCATCAGCCCCAGCATTTT. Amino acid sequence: CATSDSGRGHQPQHF.

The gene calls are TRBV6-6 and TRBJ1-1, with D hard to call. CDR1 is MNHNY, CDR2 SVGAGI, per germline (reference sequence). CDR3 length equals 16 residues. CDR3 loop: CASHSRERGMNTEAFF. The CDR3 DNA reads TGTGCATCTCACTCGAGGGAGAGAGGGATGAACACTGAAGCTTTCTTT.

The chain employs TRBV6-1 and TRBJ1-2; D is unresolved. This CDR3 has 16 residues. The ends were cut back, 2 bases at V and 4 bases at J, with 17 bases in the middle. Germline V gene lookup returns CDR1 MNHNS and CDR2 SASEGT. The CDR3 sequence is CASSETAPRRPYGYTF. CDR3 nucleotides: TGTGCCAGCAGTGAAACCGCCCCACGCAGGCCCTATGGCTACACCTTC.

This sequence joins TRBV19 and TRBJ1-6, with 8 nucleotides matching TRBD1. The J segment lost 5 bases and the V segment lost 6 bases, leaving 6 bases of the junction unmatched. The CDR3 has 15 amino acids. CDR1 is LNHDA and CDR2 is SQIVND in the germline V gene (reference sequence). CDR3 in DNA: TGTGCCAGTAGGATGACAGGGGTAAATAATTCACCCCTCCACTTT. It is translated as CASRMTGVNNSPLHF. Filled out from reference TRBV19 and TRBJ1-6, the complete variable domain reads DGGITQSPKYLFRKEGQNVTLSCEQNLNHDAMYWYRQDPGQGLRLIYYSQIVNDFQKGDIAEGYSVSREKKESFPLTVTSAQKNPTAFYLCASRMTGVNNSPLHFGNGTRLTVT.

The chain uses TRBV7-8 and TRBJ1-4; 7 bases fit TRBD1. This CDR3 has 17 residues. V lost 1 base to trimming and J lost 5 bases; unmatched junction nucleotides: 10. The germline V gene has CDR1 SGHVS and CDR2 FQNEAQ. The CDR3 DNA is TGTGCCAGCAGCTTAGGATCGTTTAGGACAGGCAATGAAAAACTGTTTTTT. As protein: CASSLGSFRTGNEKLFF.

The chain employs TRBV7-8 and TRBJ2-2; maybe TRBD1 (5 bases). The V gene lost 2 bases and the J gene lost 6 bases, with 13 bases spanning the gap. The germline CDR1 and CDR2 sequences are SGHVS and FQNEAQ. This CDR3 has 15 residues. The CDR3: CASSLQGRTSGELFF. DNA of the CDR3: TGTGCCAGCAGCTTACAGGGAAGAACGTCCGGGGAGCTGTTTTTT.